This T cell receptor beta chain emerged from a study of response to subunit inactivated influenza vaccine. Study-wide results and caveats: Each seasonal influenza vaccination recruits few new T cells, the authors suggested.

TCRdb processed the RT-PCR reads anew with MiXCR; each CDR3 protein has one entry. The sample yields around 190,000 distinct CDR3 sequences, around 9% seen once. The CDR3 is 14 amino acids. V lost 2 bases to trimming and J lost 6 bases, with 11 bases between them. This clonotype has a count of ten or more. As yet, its antigen is unknown. Sequenced here: non-naive T cells sorted from PBMCs, sampled on the day of vaccination. This TCR was sampled from a man aged 45-65 years who received an inactivated influenza vaccine. This chain joins TRBV12-3 or TRBV12-4 and TRBJ1-5; a weak D match, TRBD1 (5 bases). The CDR3 nucleotides read TGTGCCAGCAGTTTATTGAGGGGATCTCAGCCCCAGCATTTT. Translation gives CASSLLRGSQPQHF.